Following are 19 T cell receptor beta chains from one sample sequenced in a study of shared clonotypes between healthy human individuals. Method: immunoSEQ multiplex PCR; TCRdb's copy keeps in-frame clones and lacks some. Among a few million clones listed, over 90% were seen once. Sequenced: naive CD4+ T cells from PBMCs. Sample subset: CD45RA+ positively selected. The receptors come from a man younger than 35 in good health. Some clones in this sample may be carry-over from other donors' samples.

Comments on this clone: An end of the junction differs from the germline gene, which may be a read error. The CDR3 region has the DNA TGTGCCAGCAGTCAATGGGACAGGGAGGCTATGGTGCTTGACTTC. Amino acids: CASSQWDREAMVLDF. The chain couples TRBV6-5 to TRBJ2-7; 9 bases line up with TRBD1. This CDR3 spans 15 amino acids. CDR1 is MNHEY, CDR2 SVGAGI, per germline.

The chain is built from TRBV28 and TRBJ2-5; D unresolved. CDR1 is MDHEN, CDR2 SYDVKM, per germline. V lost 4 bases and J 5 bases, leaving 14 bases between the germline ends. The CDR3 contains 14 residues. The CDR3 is CASSSQGSIETQYF. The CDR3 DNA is TGTGCCAGCAGTTCTCAAGGTTCGATCGAGACCCAGTACTTC.

In DNA form, the CDR3 reads TGTGCCAGCACCCTGGGCGGGACCGGGGAGCTGTTTTTT. This gives the protein CASTLGGTGELFF. The chain joins TRBV5-4 to TRBJ2-2; possible D gene TRBD2, 5 bases. The germline gives CDR1 SGHNT, CDR2 YYREEE (reference sequence). Trimming removed 6 bases from V and 5 bases from J, with 11 bases in between. This CDR3 is 13 amino acids long.

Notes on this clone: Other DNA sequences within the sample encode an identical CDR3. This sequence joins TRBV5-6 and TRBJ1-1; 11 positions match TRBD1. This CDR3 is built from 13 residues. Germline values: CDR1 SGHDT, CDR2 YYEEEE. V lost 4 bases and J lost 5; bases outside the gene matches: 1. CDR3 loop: CASSRDRGTEAFF. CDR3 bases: TGTGCCAGCAGCCGGGACAGGGGGACTGAAGCTTTCTTT.

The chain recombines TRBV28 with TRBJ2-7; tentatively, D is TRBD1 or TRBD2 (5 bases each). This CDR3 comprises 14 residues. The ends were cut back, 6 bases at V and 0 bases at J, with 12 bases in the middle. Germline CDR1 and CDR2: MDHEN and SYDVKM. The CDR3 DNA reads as TGTGCCAGCAGAACGGCAGGGAGCTCCTACGAGCAGTACTTC. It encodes CASRTAGSSYEQYF.

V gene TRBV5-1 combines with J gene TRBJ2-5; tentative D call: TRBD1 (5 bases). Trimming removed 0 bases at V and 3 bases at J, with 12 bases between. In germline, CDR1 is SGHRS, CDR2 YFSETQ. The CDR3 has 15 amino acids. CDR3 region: CASSLVQGWEETQYF. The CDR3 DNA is TGCGCCAGCAGCTTGGTTCAGGGATGGGAAGAGACCCAGTACTTC.

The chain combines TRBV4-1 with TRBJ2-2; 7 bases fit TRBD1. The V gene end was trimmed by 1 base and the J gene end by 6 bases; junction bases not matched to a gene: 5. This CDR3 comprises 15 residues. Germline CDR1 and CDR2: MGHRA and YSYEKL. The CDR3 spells CASSQGRTGPGELFF. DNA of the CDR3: TGCGCCAGCAGCCAAGGCAGGACAGGCCCCGGGGAGCTGTTTTTT.

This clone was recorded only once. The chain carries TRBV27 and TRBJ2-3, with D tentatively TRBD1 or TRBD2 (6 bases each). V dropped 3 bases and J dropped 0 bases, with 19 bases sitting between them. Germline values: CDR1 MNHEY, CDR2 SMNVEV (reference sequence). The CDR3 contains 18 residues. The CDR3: CASSFRGRPLISTDTQYF. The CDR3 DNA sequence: TGTGCCAGCAGTTTTAGGGGGAGGCCGCTAATTAGCACAGATACGCAGTATTTT.

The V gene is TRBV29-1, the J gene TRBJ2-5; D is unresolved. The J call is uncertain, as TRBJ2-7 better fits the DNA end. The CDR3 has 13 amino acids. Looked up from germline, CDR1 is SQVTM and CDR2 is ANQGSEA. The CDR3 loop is CSVERQSPYEQYF. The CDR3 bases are TGCAGCGTTGAAAGGCAGAGCCCTTACGAGCAGTACTTC.

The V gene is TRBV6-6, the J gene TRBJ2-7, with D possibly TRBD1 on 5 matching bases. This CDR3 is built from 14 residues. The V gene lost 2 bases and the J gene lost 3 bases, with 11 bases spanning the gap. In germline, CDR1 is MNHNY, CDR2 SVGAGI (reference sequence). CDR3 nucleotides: TGTGCCAGCAGTTACGGGGCAGGGATCTACGAGCAGTACTTC. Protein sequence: CASSYGAGIYEQYF.

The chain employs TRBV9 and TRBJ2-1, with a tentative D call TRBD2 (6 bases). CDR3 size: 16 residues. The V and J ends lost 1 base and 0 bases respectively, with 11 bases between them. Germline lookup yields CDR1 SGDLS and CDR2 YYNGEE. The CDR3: CASSVTRESSYNEQFF. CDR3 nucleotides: TGTGCCAGCAGCGTAACCCGGGAGAGCTCCTACAATGAGCAGTTCTTC.

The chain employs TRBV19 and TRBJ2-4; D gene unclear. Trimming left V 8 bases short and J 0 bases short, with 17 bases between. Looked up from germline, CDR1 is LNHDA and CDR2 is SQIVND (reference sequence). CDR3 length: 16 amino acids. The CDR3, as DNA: TGTGCCAGTGCGGATGAGGCCCAGTTAGCCAAAAACATTCAGTACTTC. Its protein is CASADEAQLAKNIQYF.

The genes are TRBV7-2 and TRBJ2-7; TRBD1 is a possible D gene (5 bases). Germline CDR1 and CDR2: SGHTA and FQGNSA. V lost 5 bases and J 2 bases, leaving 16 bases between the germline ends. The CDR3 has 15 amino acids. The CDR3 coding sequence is TGTGCCAGCAGCCCCGGGTGGGGCCGGACCTACGAGCAGTACTTC. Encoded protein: CASSPGWGRTYEQYF.

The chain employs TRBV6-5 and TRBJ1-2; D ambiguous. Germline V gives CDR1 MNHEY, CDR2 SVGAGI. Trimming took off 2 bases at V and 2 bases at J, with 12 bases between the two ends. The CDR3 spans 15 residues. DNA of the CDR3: TGTGCCAGCAGTTACGAGGGAGGGCCGAACTATGGCTACACCTTC. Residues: CASSYEGGPNYGYTF.

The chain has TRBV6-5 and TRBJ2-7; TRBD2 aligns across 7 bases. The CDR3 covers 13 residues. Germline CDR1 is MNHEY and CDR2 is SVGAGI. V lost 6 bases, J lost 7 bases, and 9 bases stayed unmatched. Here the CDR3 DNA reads TGTGCCAGCAGCCCGGGCCCCGGGGGGGAGCAGTACTTC. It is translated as CASSPGPGGEQYF.

The CDR3 nucleotides read TGTGCCAGCAACCACGACAGGGGGCAAGAGACCCAGTACTTC. Its protein is CASNHDRGQETQYF. This rearrangement joins TRBV6-5 to TRBJ2-5; 9 bases line up with TRBD1. Germline values: CDR1 MNHEY, CDR2 SVGAGI. With 7 bases clipped from V and 2 bases from J, the junction kept 5 bases outside the gene matches. This CDR3 has 14 residues.

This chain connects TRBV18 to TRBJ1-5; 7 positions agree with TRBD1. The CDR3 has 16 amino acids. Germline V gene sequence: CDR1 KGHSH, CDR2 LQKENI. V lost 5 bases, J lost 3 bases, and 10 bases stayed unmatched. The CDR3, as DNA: TGTGCCAGCTCAGTGGCAGGGGGTTACAACAATCAGCCCCAGCATTTT. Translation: CASSVAGGYNNQPQHF. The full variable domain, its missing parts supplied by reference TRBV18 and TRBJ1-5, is NAGVMQNPRHLVRRRGQEARLRCSPMKGHSHVYWYRQLPEEGLKFMVYLQKENIIDESGMPKERFSAEFPKEGPSILRIQQVVRGDSAAYFCASSVAGGYNNQPQHFGDGTRLSIL.

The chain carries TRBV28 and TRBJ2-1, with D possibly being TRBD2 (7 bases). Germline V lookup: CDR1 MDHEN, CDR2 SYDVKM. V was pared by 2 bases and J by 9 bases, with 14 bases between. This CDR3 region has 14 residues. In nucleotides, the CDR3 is TGTGCCAGCAGTTTAAACGGGGGGCCTAGTGAGCAGTTCTTC. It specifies CASSLNGGPSEQFF.

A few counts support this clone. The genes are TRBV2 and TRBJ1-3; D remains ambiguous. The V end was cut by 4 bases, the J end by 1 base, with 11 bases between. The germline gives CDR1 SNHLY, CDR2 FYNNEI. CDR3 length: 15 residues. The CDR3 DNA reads TGTGCCAGCAGTGCCTCTGGGTTGTCTGGAAACACCATATATTTT. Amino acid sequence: CASSASGLSGNTIYF.